This T cell receptor beta chain was captured in a study of T cell repertoires in aging, cancer and after chemotherapy. Rearranged V-D-J TRB sequences were amplified with a mixed TRB-A/B primer pool. TCRdb reanalysed the multiplex PCR reads using MiXCR and keeps one entry per CDR3 protein. The profile shows approximately 9,600 distinct CDR3 sequences, 25% to 30% of them singletons. The germline V gene has CDR1 SGHRS and CDR2 YFSETQ. The V end was cut by 1 base, the J end by 0 bases, with 8 bases between. The CDR3 runs 14 residues. TCR beta rearrangements were amplified from peripheral blood genomic DNA.

The chain uses TRBV5-1 and TRBJ2-7; D is unclear. The sequence was obtained from a human donor in good health. The sequencing input was blood. CDR3 sequence: CASSLLTPSYEQYF. The CDR3 DNA is TGCGCCAGCAGCTTGCTTACCCCCTCCTACGAGCAGTACTTC. The full variable domain, rest sourced from reference TRBV5-1 and TRBJ2-7, is KAGVTQTPRYLIKTRGQQVTLSCSPISGHRSVSWYQQTPGQGLQFLFEYFSETQRNKGNFPGRFSGRQFSNSRSEMNVSTLELGDSALYLCASSLLTPSYEQYFGPGTRLTVT.